The source of this TCR beta chain is a study of blood T cell repertoires in COVID-19. Turning to the study itself: Sites in the United States, Italy and Spain provided acute and convalescent COVID-19 samples.

In the source study's methods: It was from reference gene primer amplification that nucleated cell counts were estimated. The table came from immunoSEQ multiplex PCR; TCRdb's copy has only in-frame clones and leaves some out. V, J and clone size are taken as reported in that table, and D and trimming were inferred from the DNA itself. The top ten hold 12% of the sample, which has some 210,000 clones, roughly 82% seen once. V dropped 0 bases and J dropped 6 bases, with 9 bases sitting between them. The germline V gene encodes CDR1 SGHRS and CDR2 YFSETQ. This CDR3 comprises 13 residues. This rearrangement joins TRBV5-1 to TRBJ1-1; unclear D gene. What was sequenced was peripheral blood. The clonotype was recovered from a woman in her 40s with acute or convalescent COVID-19. The CDR3 sequence: CASSLGDNPEAFF. For the CDR3, the DNA is TGCGCCAGCAGCTTGGGAGATAATCCTGAAGCTTTCTTT.